This is a list of T cell receptor beta chains from one sample in a study of T cells in Graves' hyperthyroidism and ophthalmopathy. TCRdb independently ran MiXCR on the multiplex PCR reads; one entry per CDR3 protein. The sample includes 300,000 to 350,000 distinct CDR3 sequences, about 18% of them seen just once. Sequences were obtained from blood. Receptor source: a woman in her forties or fifties with Graves' hyperthyroidism. Both conserved end residues are part of each CDR3. D genes are given only for firm matches. The listing skips clone size in some rows; elsewhere it reads once, few, many or a size class.

j_gene	v_gene	abundance	d_gene	CDR3nt	CDR3aa
TRBJ2-1	TRBV30	NA	NA	TGTGCCTGGAGTCTCACTATTGAGCAGTTCTTC	CAWSLTIEQFF
TRBJ1-2	TRBV15	NA	NA	TGTGCCACCAGCAGGGACAACCATGGCTACACCTTC	CATSRDNHGYTF
TRBJ2-2	TRBV7-9	NA	TRBD1	TGTGCCAGCAGCTACTGGACAGGGATCCTTGCCGGGGAGCTGTTTTTT	CASSYWTGILAGELFF
TRBJ2-7	TRBV11-2	many	NA	TGTGCCAGCAGCCAACCCGGGACGGACTCTTACGAGCAGTACTTC	CASSQPGTDSYEQYF
TRBJ1-5	TRBV19	NA	NA	TGTGCCAGTAGTAATGGACCGTATCAGCCCCAGCATTTT	CASSNGPYQPQHF
TRBJ2-4	TRBV15	once	NA	TGTGCCACCAGCAGAGTAGGGGTATCAGGACCACTAGCCAAAAGCATTCAGTACTTC	CATSRVGVSGPLAKSIQYF
TRBJ2-5	TRBV9	many	NA	TGTGCCAGCAGCGTAGAGCCGGCCCAAGAGACCCAGTACTTC	CASSVEPAQETQYF
TRBJ1-6	TRBV2	many	NA	TGTGCCAGCAGTGATCAAGGGGAGGCTTCACCCCTCCACTTT	CASSDQGEASPLHF
TRBJ1-1	TRBV30	NA	NA	TGTGCCTGGACCCGGCGGACTGAAGCTTTCTTT	CAWTRRTEAFF
TRBJ2-7	TRBV24-1	NA	NA	TGTGCCACCAGTGCGGACAGCCTCGAGCAGTACTTC	CATSADSLEQYF
TRBJ2-5	TRBV4-1	few	NA	TGCGCCAGCAGCCAAGACTGGGGGGGCCTCCAAGAGACCCAGTACTTC	CASSQDWGGLQETQYF
TRBJ1-3	TRBV11-2	few	NA	TGTGCCAGCAGCACAAACAGGGTGCAAATCTGGGCCCCCATATATTTT	CASSTNRVQIWAPIYF
TRBJ2-1	TRBV30	few	NA	TGTGCCTGGAGTGTACAGATGGACAATGAGCAGTTCTTC	CAWSVQMDNEQFF
TRBJ2-1	TRBV12-3/TRBV12-4	few	TRBD2	TGTGCCAGCAACGCGGGGGGCGTCGATGAGCAGTTCTTC	CASNAGGVDEQFF
TRBJ1-2	TRBV6-1	NA	TRBD1	TGTGCCAGCGTGGGACAGCGGGAGTCCAACTATGGCTACACCTTC	CASVGQRESNYGYTF
TRBJ2-5	TRBV5-8	few	TRBD2	TGTGCCAGCAGCCCATTTCCTGGACTAGCGGGGGGGCCTGCGGAGACCCAGTACTTC	CASSPFPGLAGGPAETQYF
TRBJ1-6	TRBV10-2	NA	NA	TGCGCCAGCACCTTAGGCGACGTCGGTTCACCCCTCCACTTT	CASTLGDVGSPLHF
TRBJ1-2	TRBV6-1	many	NA	TGTGCCAGCAGCGCCGGCGACATAGTCTATGGCTACACCTTC	CASSAGDIVYGYTF
TRBJ2-7	TRBV29-1	NA	TRBD1	TGCAGCGTTGTGAAGGGGGCGCTTTCCTACGAGCAGTACTTC	CSVVKGALSYEQYF
TRBJ1-1	TRBV10-3	NA	NA	TGTGCCGCGACCGAGCAGATGAACACTGAAGCTCTCTTT	CAATEQMNTEALF
TRBJ2-5	TRBV6-2/TRBV6-3	many	TRBD2	TGTGCCAGCGAGGGGTCTCGCTATCTAGCGGGAGCCGAGACCCAGTACTTC	CASEGSRYLAGAETQYF
TRBJ2-5	TRBV3-1	many	TRBD2	TGTGCCAGCAGCCACCGGGGGGGCCAAGAGACCCAGTACTTC	CASSHRGGQETQYF
TRBJ1-1	TRBV5-6	NA	NA	TGTGCCAGCAGCTTCGAGGGTCCCACTGAAGCTTTCTTT	CASSFEGPTEAFF
TRBJ2-7	TRBV28	many	TRBD2	TGTGCCAGCAGGAGGACTAGCGGGAGGGCCCTTTCCCCTCACTACGAGCAGTACTTC	CASRRTSGRALSPHYEQYF
TRBJ1-1	TRBV6-6	many	TRBD1	TGTGCCAGCAGTTACGGGACAGAGAACACTGAAGCTTTCTTT	CASSYGTENTEAFF
TRBJ1-5	TRBV19	NA	NA	TGTGCCAGTCATCGGGGGGGGAATCAGCCCCAGCATTTT	CASHRGGNQPQHF
TRBJ2-3	TRBV6-4	NA	TRBD2	TGTGCCAGCAGTGACTCCGCGGGGGAAACAGATACGCAGTATTTT	CASSDSAGETDTQYF
TRBJ2-2	TRBV7-3	NA	TRBD2	TGTGCCAGCAGATTAACTAGCGGGAGGACCGGGGAGCTGTTTTTT	CASRLTSGRTGELFF
TRBJ2-7	TRBV6-1	NA	NA	TGTGCCAGCAGTGAAGTAGGAGTGGCCTACGAGCAGTACTTC	CASSEVGVAYEQYF
TRBJ2-5	TRBV4-1	NA	TRBD2	TGCGCCAGCAGCCAACGGAGCGGGAGTCAGAAAGAGACCCAGTACTTC	CASSQRSGSQKETQYF
TRBJ1-1	TRBV6-1	NA	NA	TGTGCCAGCAGCTTAGGACAGCTAACTGAAGCTTTCTTT	CASSLGQLTEAFF
TRBJ2-1	TRBV14	many	TRBD2	TGTGCCAGCAGCCTTAGCGGGACGTCCTACAATGAGCAGTTCTTC	CASSLSGTSYNEQFF
TRBJ2-1	TRBV2	many	TRBD2	TGTGCCAGCAGGGGGGGGTTATACAATGAGCAGTTCTTC	CASRGGLYNEQFF
TRBJ1-5	TRBV12-3/TRBV12-4	many	TRBD1	TGTGCCAGCAGTTTCTCTCTGGGACAGGGGAATCAGCCCCAGCATTTT	CASSFSLGQGNQPQHF
TRBJ2-2	TRBV20-1	NA	NA	TGCAGTGCTGCCCGGAGGGATTACACCGGGGAGCTGTTTTTT	CSAARRDYTGELFF
TRBJ1-2	TRBV29-1	NA	NA	TGCAGCGTTGAAGGACAGGCCTATGGCTACACCTTC	CSVEGQAYGYTF
TRBJ2-1	TRBV5-1	many	TRBD2	TGCGCCAGCAGCTTGGGTAGCGGGAGCAAGACCTACAATGAGCAGTTCTTC	CASSLGSGSKTYNEQFF
TRBJ1-1	TRBV19	NA	NA	TGTGCCAGTAGTAAATCTATGAACACTGAAGCTTTCTTT	CASSKSMNTEAFF
TRBJ1-1	TRBV5-1	many	NA	TGCGCCAGCAGGAGGACAGTGAACACTGAAGCTTTCTTT	CASRRTVNTEAFF
TRBJ1-2	TRBV28	NA	NA	TGTGCCAGCAGTTTCCCGACAGGTGGCTACACCTTC	CASSFPTGGYTF
TRBJ2-7	TRBV20-1	NA	TRBD1	TGCAGTGCTCCTCTTTCGACAGGGCAGTTTCGCTACGAGCAGTACTTC	CSAPLSTGQFRYEQYF
TRBJ1-1	TRBV12-3/TRBV12-4	many	NA	TGTGCCAGCTGGCGGGGGGACACTGAAGCTTTCTTT	CASWRGDTEAFF
TRBJ2-4	TRBV11-2	NA	NA	TGCGCCAGCAGCCAACCCACGGAAAAGGGAAACATTCAGTACTTC	CASSQPTEKGNIQYF
TRBJ1-3	TRBV13	few	NA	TGTGCCAGCAGCTCCGACACTCTAACCGGGGCTGGAAACACCATATATTTT	CASSSDTLTGAGNTIYF
TRBJ2-1	TRBV12-3/TRBV12-4	few	NA	TGTGCCAGCAGCCGCCTCCCCCATGAGCAGTTCTTC	CASSRLPHEQFF
TRBJ1-4	TRBV18	many	NA	TGTGCCAGCTCACCACCGGAAGGGAGACTGTTTTTT	CASSPPEGRLFF
TRBJ2-3	TRBV11-2	many	NA	TGTGCCAGCAGCTTAGGTTTTGGCGGAGATACGCAGTATTTT	CASSLGFGGDTQYF
TRBJ1-2	TRBV6-1	many	NA	TGTGCCAGCACTCCATCCACAGCTAACTATGGCTACACCTTC	CASTPSTANYGYTF
TRBJ2-1	TRBV7-9	NA	NA	TGTGCCAGCAGCCCCGCCAGGGGCGGGAGTATCTACAATGAGCAGTTCTTC	CASSPARGGSIYNEQFF
TRBJ2-5	TRBV5-6	NA	TRBD1	TGTGCCAGCAGCTTGTCCAGGGGGTCGCAAGAGACCCAGTACTTC	CASSLSRGSQETQYF
TRBJ2-2	TRBV28	many	NA	TGTGCCAGCAGTACCAATCGGGCAACGAACACCGGGGAGCTGTTTTTT	CASSTNRATNTGELFF
TRBJ1-1	TRBV28	many	NA	TGTGCCAGCAGTTTTTCAGGGGTGGGAGCTTTCTTT	CASSFSGVGAFF
TRBJ1-3	TRBV19	NA	TRBD1	TGTGCCAGTACCACGGGACAGGGAAACACCATATATTTT	CASTTGQGNTIYF
TRBJ2-5	TRBV25-1	few	TRBD1	TGTGCCAGCAGTGGGCCGAGACAGGGGACGGAGACCCAGTACTTC	CASSGPRQGTETQYF
TRBJ2-7	TRBV28	NA	NA	TGTGCCAGCACCACGAGATACGAGCAGTACTTC	CASTTRYEQYF
TRBJ2-1	TRBV19	NA	TRBD2	TGTGCCAGTAGTATACAAGCGGGGGGGGGGAATGAGCAGTTCTTC	CASSIQAGGGNEQFF
TRBJ2-7	TRBV20-1	NA	TRBD2	TGCAGTGCTAGAGTCGAAGCGGGGGCAACCTACGAGCAGTACTTC	CSARVEAGATYEQYF
TRBJ2-7	TRBV12-3/TRBV12-4	many	NA	TGTGCCAGCAGTGGGAGTTTCGTTGAGGGCGAGCAGTACTTC	CASSGSFVEGEQYF
TRBJ1-5	TRBV2	many	NA	TGTGCCAGCAGTCCCCTTGGAGACCAGCCCCAGCATTTT	CASSPLGDQPQHF
TRBJ2-1	TRBV18	NA	TRBD2	TGTGCCAGCTCAGCCGGACTAGCGGGAAGGAATGAGCAGTTCTTC	CASSAGLAGRNEQFF